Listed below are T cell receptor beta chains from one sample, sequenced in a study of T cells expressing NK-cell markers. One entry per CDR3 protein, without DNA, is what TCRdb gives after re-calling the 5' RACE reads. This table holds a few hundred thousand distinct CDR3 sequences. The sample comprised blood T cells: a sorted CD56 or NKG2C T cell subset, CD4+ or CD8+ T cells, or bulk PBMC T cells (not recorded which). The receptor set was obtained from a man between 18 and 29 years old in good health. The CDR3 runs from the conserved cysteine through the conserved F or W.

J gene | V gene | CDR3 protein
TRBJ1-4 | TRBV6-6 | CASSRRRDEKLFF
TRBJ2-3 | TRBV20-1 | CSAPPASGRGDTQYF
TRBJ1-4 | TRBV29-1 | CSVEKPGSNEKLFF
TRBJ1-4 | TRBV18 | CASSSGQGYIGEKLFF
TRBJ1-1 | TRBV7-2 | CASTIPPRDRVNTEAFF
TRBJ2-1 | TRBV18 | CASSPYAGTVHNEQFF
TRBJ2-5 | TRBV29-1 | CSALGRYRQQETQYF
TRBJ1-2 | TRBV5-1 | CASSGGHSNYGYTF
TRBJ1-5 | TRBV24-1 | CATSDSDRPQHF
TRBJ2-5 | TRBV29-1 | CSVPGQESTQYF
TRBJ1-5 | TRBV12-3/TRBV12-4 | CASSILGSNQPQHF
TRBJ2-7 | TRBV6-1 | CASSEARLLGYTTYEQYF
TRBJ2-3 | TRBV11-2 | CASSPQGLAGGFGRTDTQYF
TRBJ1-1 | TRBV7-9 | CASSSGQGEAEAFF
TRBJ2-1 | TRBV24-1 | CATSDSTGGFNNEQFF
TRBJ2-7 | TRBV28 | CASSRTHLTHYEQYF
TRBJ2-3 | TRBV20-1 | CSATHIAGGRRDTQYF
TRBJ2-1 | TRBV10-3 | CAISEALTNEQFF
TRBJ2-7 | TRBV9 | CASSVESRAYEQYF
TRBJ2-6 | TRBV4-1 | CASSPGQAISGANVLTF
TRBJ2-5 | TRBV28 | CASSPRALETQYF
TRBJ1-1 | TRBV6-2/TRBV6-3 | CASSYFPSGPNTEAFF
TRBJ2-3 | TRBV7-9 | CASSSTRAGPTDTQYF
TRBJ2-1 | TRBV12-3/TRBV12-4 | CASSLRSPNNYNEQFF
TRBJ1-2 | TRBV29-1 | CSVQTLTGTGAYTF
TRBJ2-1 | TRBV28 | CASGPIAVYNEQFF
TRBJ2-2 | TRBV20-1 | CSAYSDTYTGELFF
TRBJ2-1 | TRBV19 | CASSIVALPGNEQFF
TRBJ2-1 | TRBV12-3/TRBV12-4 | CASFEGGLASNPTNEQFF
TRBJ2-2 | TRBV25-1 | CASSEKGGMYTGELFF
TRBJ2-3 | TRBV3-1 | CASSKERAVRYTDTQYF
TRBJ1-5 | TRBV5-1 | CASSLGQPNQPQHF
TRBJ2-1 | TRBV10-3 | CAITDRPGAFNEQFF
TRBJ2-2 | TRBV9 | CASSPGPWHSGELFF
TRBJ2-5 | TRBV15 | CATSGPGLRIQETQYF
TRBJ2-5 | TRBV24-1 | CATSAGGIGETQYF
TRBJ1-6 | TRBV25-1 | CASSDQTGNSPLHF
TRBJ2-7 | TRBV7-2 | CASSLSRLLYEQYF
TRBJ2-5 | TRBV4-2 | CASSQFGTEETQYF
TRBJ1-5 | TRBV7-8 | CASSLVAQVDQPQHF
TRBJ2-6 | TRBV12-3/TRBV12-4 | CASSLVAGEGKGANVLTF
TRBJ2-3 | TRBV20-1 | CSAWGARAVDTQYF